The 7 T cell receptor beta chains given below trace back to one sample, sequenced in a study of T cells in Graves' hyperthyroidism and ophthalmopathy. The CDR3 regions of TCR beta were amplified from RNA transcripts. The primer set for the first-round RT-PCR of the TCR CDR3 was HTBI. Via MiXCR, TCRdb re-called the multiplex PCR reads, giving one row per CDR3 protein. The sample has about 680,000 distinct CDR3 sequences; 35% are singletons. Material: blood. These receptor sequences come from a woman in her thirties or forties with Graves' hyperthyroidism.

On this clonotype itself: Since no conserved phenylalanine or tryptophan closes the CDR3, a read error is the likely cause. V gene TRBV29-1 combines with J gene TRBJ1-1; maybe TRBD1 (6 bases). Germline lookup yields CDR1 SQVTM and CDR2 ANQGSEA. CDR3 length: 12 amino acids. The V gene lost 6 bases and the J gene lost 5 bases, with 13 bases spanning the gap. CDR3 sequence (DNA): TGCAGCGTGCAGGGGAGGGGGACTGAAGCTTTCCTT. Translating gives CSVQGRGTEAFL.

This chain uses TRBV9 with TRBJ1-4; 9 nucleotides align to TRBD1. The CDR3 runs to 15 residues. Germline V gene lookup returns CDR1 SGDLS and CDR2 YYNGEE. J lost 5 bases, V lost 3 bases, and 5 bases had no gene match. The CDR3 coding sequence is TGTGCCAGCAGCGCGCCGGGACAGGGCAATGAAAAACTGTTTTTT. This gives the protein CASSAPGQGNEKLFF. The complete variable domain, with remaining parts taken from reference TRBV9 and TRBJ1-4, reads DSGVTQTPKHLITATGQRVTLRCSPRSGDLSVYWYQQSLDQGLQFLIQYYNGEERAKGNILERFSAQQFPDLHSELNLSSLELGDSALYFCASSAPGQGNEKLFFGSGTQLSVL.

This clonotype was recorded a few times. The chain is built from TRBV20-1 and TRBJ1-6; 7 bases agree with TRBD1. CDR1 and CDR2 (germline): DFQATT, SNEGSKA (reference sequence). The V and J ends lost 0 bases and 8 bases, in that order; junction bases with no gene match: 7. The CDR3 sequence is 15 residues long. The CDR3 region is CSARDSRQGDSPLHF. The CDR3 nucleotides read TGCAGTGCTAGAGATTCGCGACAGGGCGATTCACCCCTCCACTTT.

CDR3 in amino acids: CASQEGGPTDTQYF. The CDR3 DNA reads as TGCGCCAGCCAAGAGGGAGGGCCAACAGATACGCAGTATTTT. The rearrangement links TRBV5-1 to TRBJ2-3, with 7 bases matching TRBD2. The CDR3 is 14 residues long. From germline, CDR1 is SGHRS and CDR2 YFSETQ. V lost 7 bases and J lost 3; bases outside the gene matches: 8.

This clonotype was observed a few times. This chain uses TRBV7-6 with TRBJ2-7, with 7 bases identical to TRBD2. V was clipped by 5 bases and J by 3 bases; unmatched bases: 10. This CDR3 contains 15 residues. Germline V gives CDR1 SGHVS, CDR2 FNYEAQ. The CDR3 region has the DNA TGTGCCAGCAGCCCAGTGGGGGGGGTGAACTACGAGCAGTACTTC. The encoded protein is CASSPVGGVNYEQYF.

This clonotype was counted many times. This chain's CDR3 is CASSSARLQETQYF. In DNA, the CDR3 is TGTGCCAGCAGCTCCGCCCGGTTGCAAGAGACCCAGTACTTC. The chain joins TRBV11-2 to TRBJ2-5, with D uncertain. The V and J ends lost 4 bases and 2 bases respectively, with 11 bases between them. This CDR3 comprises 14 residues. Germline CDR1 is SGHAT and CDR2 is FQNNGV.

The chain recombines TRBV2 with TRBJ2-3; 7 bases agree with TRBD2. Germline lookup yields CDR1 SNHLY and CDR2 FYNNEI. The V segment lost 8 bases and the J segment 5 bases; nucleotides outside the gene matches: 7. The CDR3 spans 13 residues. CDR3 in amino acids: CASSAGAGDTQYF. The CDR3 region has the DNA TGTGCCAGCTCGGCGGGAGCGGGAGATACGCAGTATTTT.